These T cell receptor beta chains were read from a single sample in a study of T cell changes during pregnancy in multiple sclerosis. Clones were sequenced by immunoSEQ multiplex PCR, and TCRdb holds only the in-frame ones, with some missing. Among over 45,000 clones listed, roughly 93% were seen once. Material: CD8+ T cells from peripheral blood mononuclear cells, obtained in the third trimester of pregnancy. The receptors were gathered from a female donor with multiple sclerosis, enrolled in a pregnancy study. Both conserved end residues are part of each CDR3. Fields, in order: J gene, D gene, clone size, V gene, CDR3 DNA, CDR3 protein. D genes are given only for firm matches. Clone size appears in some rows only: once, few, many, or a class for an expanded clone.

TRBJ2-7 | . | . | TRBV7-8 | TGTGCCAGCAGCTTAGGGGGGGACGAGCAGTACTTC | CASSLGGDEQYF
TRBJ2-2 | TRBD2 | . | TRBV6-1 | TGTGCCAGCAGTGTTTTAGCGGGAGCGGTGGAGGAGCTGTTTTTT | CASSVLAGAVEELFF
TRBJ1-2 | . | . | TRBV7-9 | TGTGCCTCCCGCGGCCCAAGGCAGGGGAACTATGGCTACACCTTC | CASRGPRQGNYGYTF
TRBJ2-7 | TRBD1 | . | TRBV30 | TGTGCCTGGACAAGTACAGGGGGTACCTACGAGCAGTACTTC | CAWTSTGGTYEQYF
TRBJ2-2 | TRBD1 | . | TRBV5-1 | TGCGCCAGCAGCTGGATGTCGGACAGGGGAGACACCGGGGAGCTGTTTTTT | CASSWMSDRGDTGELFF
TRBJ2-1 | TRBD2 | . | TRBV27 | TGTGCCAGCAGTTTAGGACTAGCGGGGAACAATGAGCAGTTCTTC | CASSLGLAGNNEQFF
TRBJ2-3 | TRBD1 | . | TRBV27 | TGTGCCAGTGGGAGAAGGGGGCCAAAAGATACGCAGTATTTT | CASGRRGPKDTQYF
TRBJ1-2 | . | . | TRBV7-2 | TGTGCCAGCAGCTTAGACGGGGGACTCTCCCAAATTAACTATGGCTACACCTTC | CASSLDGGLSQINYGYTF
TRBJ2-3 | . | . | TRBV27 | TGTGCCAGCAGTTTGTTTAGCGGATATAGCACAGATACGCAGTATTTT | CASSLFSGYSTDTQYF
TRBJ2-5 | . | . | TRBV5-1 | TGCGCCAGCAGCTTGGTAGTAGCGGCACAAGAGACCCAGTACTTC | CASSLVVAAQETQYF
TRBJ2-1 | TRBD1 | . | TRBV9 | TGTGCCAGCAGCCCAACGACAGGGTTCTACAATGAGCAGTTCTTC | CASSPTTGFYNEQFF
TRBJ2-7 | . | . | TRBV4-1 | TGCGCCAGCAGCCAAGAAGTGGCTAGTCGCTACGAGCAGTACTTC | CASSQEVASRYEQYF
TRBJ1-3 | TRBD1 | . | TRBV28 | TGTGCCAGCAGGGTTGCGACAGGGGGCGTTGGAAACACCATATATTTT | CASRVATGGVGNTIYF
TRBJ1-2 | . | . | TRBV7-2 | TGTGCCAGCAGCTTAGCGCAGGCCATGACCTTC | CASSLAQAMTF
TRBJ2-5 | . | . | TRBV18 | TGTGCCAGCTCACCACCGGGGGGTCGGGAGACCCAGTACTTC | CASSPPGGRETQYF
TRBJ2-1 | TRBD2 | once | TRBV4-3 | TGCGCCAGCAGCCAAGCTCCTAGCGGGGACTACAATGAGCAGTTCTTC | CASSQAPSGDYNEQFF
TRBJ2-5 | . | . | TRBV7-8 | TGTGCCAGCAGCTTAGGGACCCTTAGCGGTCAAGAGACCCAGTACTTC | CASSLGTLSGQETQYF
TRBJ1-5 | . | . | TRBV7-9 | TGTGCCAGCAGCTTCCTCAATCAGCCCCAGCATTTT | CASSFLNQPQHF
TRBJ2-1 | TRBD2 | . | TRBV19 | TGTGCCAGTAGTCTGGAGGGTCCGGGAGGGTTCCTCTACAATGAGCAGTTCTTC | CASSLEGPGGFLYNEQFF
TRBJ2-1 | TRBD2 | once | TRBV7-9 | TGTGCCAGCAGCTCTAGCGGGAGAGGCTACAATGAGCAGTTCTTC | CASSSSGRGYNEQFF
TRBJ1-5 | . | . | TRBV6-5 | TGTGCCAGCAGGCAGGAGAGGGGCAATCAGCCCCAGCATTTT | CASRQERGNQPQHF
TRBJ1-4 | TRBD1 | . | TRBV10-2 | TGCGCCAGCAGGGGGACAGGGACTACAACTAATGAAAAACTGTTTTTT | CASRGTGTTTNEKLFF
TRBJ2-5 | TRBD2 | . | TRBV11-3 | TGTGCCCGTAGATACCCCCAAAGCGGGAGTCGGAGAGAGACCCAGTACTTC | CARRYPQSGSRRETQYF
TRBJ1-2 | . | . | TRBV19 | TGTGCCAGTACCATAGACAGCTATGGCTACACCTTC | CASTIDSYGYTF
TRBJ2-3 | . | . | TRBV6-5 | TGTGCCAGCAGTGACATGTCAGATACGCAGTATTTT | CASSDMSDTQYF
TRBJ1-1 | . | once | TRBV27 | TGTGCCAGCAGTTTTTCGCAGGTCCTGAACACTGAAGCTTTCTTT | CASSFSQVLNTEAFF
TRBJ1-2 | TRBD1 | . | TRBV6-1 | TGTGCCAGCAGCAGTATCCGGGACAGGAAAGGCTACACCTTC | CASSSIRDRKGYTF
TRBJ2-1 | . | . | TRBV19 | TGTGCCAGTAGTATAGGCAGGGTGAATGAGCAGTTCTTC | CASSIGRVNEQFF
TRBJ2-1 | TRBD2 | . | TRBV19 | TGTGCCAGTGGACTAGCGGGAGGGTGGAATGAGCAGTTCTTC | CASGLAGGWNEQFF
TRBJ2-7 | . | . | TRBV4-2 | TGTGCCAGCAGCCAAGGCCCCGGCTACGAGCAGTACTTC | CASSQGPGYEQYF
TRBJ1-1 | . | . | TRBV5-4 | TGTGCCAGCAGCCAAGATCCAGGGGACACTGAAGCTTTCTTT | CASSQDPGDTEAFF
TRBJ2-5 | . | . | TRBV11-2 | TGTGCCAGCAGCTTAGGGGCGGGAAGAGAGACCCAGTACTTC | CASSLGAGRETQYF
TRBJ2-1 | . | . | TRBV20-1 | TGCAGTGCTAGTCGGTACAATGAGCAGTTCTTC | CSASRYNEQFF
TRBJ2-7 | . | . | TRBV29-1 | TGCAGCGCCCGATTTCAGGGCTACGAGCAGTACTTC | CSARFQGYEQYF
TRBJ2-7 | TRBD1 | . | TRBV5-5 | TGTGCCAGCAGCTTGGCCTTCCGGGACAGGGCCTACGAGCAGTACTTC | CASSLAFRDRAYEQYF
TRBJ2-7 | . | once | TRBV7-9 | TGTGCCAGCAGCTTTCGGGGTAACTACGAGCAGTACTTC | CASSFRGNYEQYF
TRBJ2-7 | TRBD2 | . | TRBV15 | TGTGCCACCAGCAGGAGGGGCCGGGAGGGGGGCTACGAGCAGTACTTC | CATSRRGREGGYEQYF